This T cell receptor beta chain derives from a study of shared clonotypes between healthy human individuals. Each cell subset's genomic DNA was divided evenly among several immunoSEQ plates. In the authors' methods: Junction-only immunoSEQ data arrived without quality scores, meaning filtering differed. Generated by immunoSEQ multiplex PCR, the TCRdb table keeps only in-frame clones and is missing some. Clone size and V and J calls were adopted from that table, with D and trimming inferred from the DNA. The table records hundreds of thousands of clones, roughly 70% of them present only once. Recent vaccinations or acute infections were absent in the healthy HIV-negative adult donors. With 10 bases removed from V and 4 bases from J, the gap between germline ends came to 22 bases. This CDR3 contains 15 residues. The germline V gene encodes CDR1 LNHDA and CDR2 SQIVND (reference sequence). Study-wide results and caveats: In the sorted subsets, rarefaction showed sequencing was incomplete despite large depth.

Remarks on this clone: What it binds is not known.

The gene calls are TRBV19 and TRBJ1-2; D possibly corresponds to TRBD1 (6 bases). The TCR originated in a woman aged 25 to 45 in good health. The sample taken for sequencing was memory CD4+ T cells sorted from blood. Subset denoted: CD45RA-negative fraction. As DNA, the CDR3 is TGTGCCACAAAGGCGGAGACAGGAGATATCTATGGCTACACCTTC. It yields the protein CATKAETGDIYGYTF.